The entry below gives a single T cell receptor (beta chain) sequence along with its context. As yet, its antigen is unknown. TCR beta cDNA libraries included unique molecular identifiers. From roughly 1 to 10 million T cells, 400,000 to 600,000 cDNA molecules were obtained. TCRdb itself ran the PCR reads through MiXCR, one entry per CDR3 protein. The data show approximately 690,000 distinct CDR3 sequences, roughly three fifths seen once. This record comes from a study of post-analysis software for immune sequencing data. General observations from the study: With TRBV5-6, TRBV5-1 and TRBV20-1 included, about 5 TRBV segments were more frequent in patients than in controls. F measure grouped same-batch samples tightly together.

The CDR3 has 13 amino acids. V lost 5 bases, J lost 5 bases, and 4 bases stayed unmatched. Germline CDR1 reads MNHNS; CDR2 reads SASEGT. The source of this sequence is a girl aged 2-10 years with multiple sclerosis. The source material was blood. The chain uses TRBV6-1 and TRBJ2-5; 8 positions match TRBD2. CDR3 in amino acids: CASSSGSWETQYF. CDR3 DNA sequence: TGTGCCAGCAGTAGCGGGAGTTGGGAGACCCAGTACTTC.